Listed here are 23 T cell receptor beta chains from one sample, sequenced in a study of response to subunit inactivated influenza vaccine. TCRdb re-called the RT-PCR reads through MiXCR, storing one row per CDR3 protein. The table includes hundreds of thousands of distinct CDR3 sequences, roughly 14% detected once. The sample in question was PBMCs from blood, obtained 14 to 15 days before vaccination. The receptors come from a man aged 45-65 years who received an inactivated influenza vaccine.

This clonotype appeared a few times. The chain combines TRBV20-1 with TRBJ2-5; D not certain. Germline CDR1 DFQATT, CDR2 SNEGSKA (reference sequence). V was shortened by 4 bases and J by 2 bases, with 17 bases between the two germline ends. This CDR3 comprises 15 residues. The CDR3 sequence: CSATKPGRPQETQYF. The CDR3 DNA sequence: TGCAGTGCTACCAAGCCTGGCCGCCCTCAAGAGACCCAGTACTTC.

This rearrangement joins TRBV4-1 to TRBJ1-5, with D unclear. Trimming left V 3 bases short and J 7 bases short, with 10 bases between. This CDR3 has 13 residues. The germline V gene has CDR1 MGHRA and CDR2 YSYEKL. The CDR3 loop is CASSQALGQPQHF. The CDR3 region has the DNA TGCGCCAGCAGCCAGGCTTTAGGCCAGCCCCAGCATTTT.

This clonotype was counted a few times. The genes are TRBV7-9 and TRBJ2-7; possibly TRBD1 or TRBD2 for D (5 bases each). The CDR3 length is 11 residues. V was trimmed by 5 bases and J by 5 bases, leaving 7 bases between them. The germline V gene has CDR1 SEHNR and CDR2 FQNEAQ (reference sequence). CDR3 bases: TGTGCCAGCAGCCGAGGGGACGAGCAGTACTTC. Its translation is CASSRGDEQYF.

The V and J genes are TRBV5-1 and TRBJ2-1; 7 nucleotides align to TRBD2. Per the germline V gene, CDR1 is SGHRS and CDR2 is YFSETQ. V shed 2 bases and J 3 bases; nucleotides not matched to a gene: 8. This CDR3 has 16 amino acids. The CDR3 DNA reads TGCGCCAGCAGCTTCCGGGAGCGGGGCCACTACAATGAGCAGTTCTTC. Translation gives CASSFRERGHYNEQFF. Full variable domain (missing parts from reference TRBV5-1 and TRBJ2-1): KAGVTQTPRYLIKTRGQQVTLSCSPISGHRSVSWYQQTPGQGLQFLFEYFSETQRNKGNFPGRFSGRQFSNSRSEMNVSTLELGDSALYLCASSFRERGHYNEQFFGPGTRLTVL.

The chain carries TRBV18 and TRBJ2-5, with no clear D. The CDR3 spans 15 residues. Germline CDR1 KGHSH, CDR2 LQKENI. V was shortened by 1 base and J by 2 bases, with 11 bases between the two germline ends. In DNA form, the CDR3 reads TGTGCCAGCTCACCACTCGCGACCGATCAAGAGACCCAGTACTTC. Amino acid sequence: CASSPLATDQETQYF.

The CDR3 region is CASSLADPFRYEQYF. The CDR3 coding sequence is TGTGCCAGCAGCTTAGCTGACCCGTTTAGGTACGAGCAGTACTTC. The chain employs TRBV7-6 and TRBJ2-7; no firm D call. V was shortened by 0 bases and J by 4 bases, with 13 bases between the two germline ends. Germline V gives CDR1 SGHVS, CDR2 FNYEAQ. The CDR3 length is 15 residues.

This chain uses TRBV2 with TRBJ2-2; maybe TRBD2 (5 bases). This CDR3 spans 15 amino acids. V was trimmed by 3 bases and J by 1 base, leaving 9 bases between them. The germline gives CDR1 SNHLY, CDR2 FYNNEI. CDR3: CASSESSGNTGELFF. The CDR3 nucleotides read TGTGCCAGCAGTGAGTCGAGCGGGAACACCGGGGAGCTGTTTTTT.

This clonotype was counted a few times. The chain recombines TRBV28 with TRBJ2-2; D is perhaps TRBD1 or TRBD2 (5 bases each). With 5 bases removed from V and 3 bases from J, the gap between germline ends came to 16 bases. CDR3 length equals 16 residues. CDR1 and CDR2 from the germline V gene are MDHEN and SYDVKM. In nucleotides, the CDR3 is TGTGCCAGCAGTCGAGAGGGGATGGGGTACACCGGGGAGCTGTTTTTT. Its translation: CASSREGMGYTGELFF.

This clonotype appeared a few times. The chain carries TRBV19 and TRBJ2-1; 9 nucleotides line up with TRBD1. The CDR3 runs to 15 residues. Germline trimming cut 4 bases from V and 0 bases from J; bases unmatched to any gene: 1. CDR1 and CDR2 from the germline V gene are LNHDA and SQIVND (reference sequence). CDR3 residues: CASSRTGASYNEQFF. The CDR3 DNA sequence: TGTGCCAGTAGTAGGACAGGGGCCTCCTACAATGAGCAGTTCTTC. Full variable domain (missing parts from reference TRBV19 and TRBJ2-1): DGGITQSPKYLFRKEGQNVTLSCEQNLNHDAMYWYRQDPGQGLRLIYYSQIVNDFQKGDIAEGYSVSREKKESFPLTVTSAQKNPTAFYLCASSRTGASYNEQFFGPGTRLTVL.

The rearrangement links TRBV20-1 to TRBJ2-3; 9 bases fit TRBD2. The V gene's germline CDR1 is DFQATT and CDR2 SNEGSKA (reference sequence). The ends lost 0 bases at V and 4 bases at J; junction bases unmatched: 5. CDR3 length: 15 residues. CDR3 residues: CSARDGAGGADTQYF. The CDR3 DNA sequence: TGCAGTGCTAGAGATGGGGCGGGGGGGGCAGATACGCAGTATTTT.

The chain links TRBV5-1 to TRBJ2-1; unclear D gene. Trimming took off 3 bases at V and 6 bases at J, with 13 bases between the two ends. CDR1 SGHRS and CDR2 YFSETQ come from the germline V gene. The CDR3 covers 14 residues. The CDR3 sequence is CASSSQTGVNEQFF. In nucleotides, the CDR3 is TGCGCCAGCAGCTCCCAAACCGGAGTCAATGAGCAGTTCTTC.

The CDR3 coding sequence is TGTGCCAGCAGCTTAGTGGGCGGGAGGTTAGATACGCAGTATTTT. Its protein is CASSLVGGRLDTQYF. This chain joins TRBV7-3 and TRBJ2-3, with 8 nucleotides matching TRBD2. V lost 2 bases, J lost 5 bases, and 6 bases stayed unmatched. CDR1 SGHTA and CDR2 FQGTGA come from the germline V gene. This CDR3 is 15 amino acids long.

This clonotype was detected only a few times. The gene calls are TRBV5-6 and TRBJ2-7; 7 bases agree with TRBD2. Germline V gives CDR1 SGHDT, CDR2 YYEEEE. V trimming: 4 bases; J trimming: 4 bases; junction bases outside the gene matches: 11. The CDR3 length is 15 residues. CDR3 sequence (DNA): TGTGCCAGCAGCGAACTCGGCGGGGGAAAATACGAGCAGTACTTC. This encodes CASSELGGGKYEQYF.

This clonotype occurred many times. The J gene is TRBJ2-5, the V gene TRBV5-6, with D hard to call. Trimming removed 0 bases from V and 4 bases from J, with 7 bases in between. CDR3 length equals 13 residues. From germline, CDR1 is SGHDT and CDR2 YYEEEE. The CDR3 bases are TGTGCCAGCAGCTTGGCTACAGCAGAGACCCAGTACTTC. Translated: CASSLATAETQYF.

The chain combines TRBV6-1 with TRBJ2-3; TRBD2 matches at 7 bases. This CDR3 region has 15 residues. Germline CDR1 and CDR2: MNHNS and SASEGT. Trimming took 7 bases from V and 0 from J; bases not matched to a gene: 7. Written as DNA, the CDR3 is TGTGCCAGCAACTCAGCGGGGACGAGCACAGATACGCAGTATTTT. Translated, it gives CASNSAGTSTDTQYF.

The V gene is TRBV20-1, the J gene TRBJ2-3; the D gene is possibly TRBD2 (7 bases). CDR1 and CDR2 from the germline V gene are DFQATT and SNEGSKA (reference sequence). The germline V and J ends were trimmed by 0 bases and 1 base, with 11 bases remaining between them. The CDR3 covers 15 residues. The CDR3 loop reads CSARDLGGGTDTQYF. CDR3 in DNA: TGCAGTGCTAGAGATTTAGGGGGGGGCACAGATACGCAGTATTTT.

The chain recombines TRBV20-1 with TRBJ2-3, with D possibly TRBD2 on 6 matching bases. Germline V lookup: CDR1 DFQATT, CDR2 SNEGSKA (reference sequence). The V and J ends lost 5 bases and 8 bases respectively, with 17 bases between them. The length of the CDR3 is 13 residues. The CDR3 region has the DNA TGCAGTGCTCCGGGAGTCCCCTTAAGTACGCAGTATTTT. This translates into CSAPGVPLSTQYF.

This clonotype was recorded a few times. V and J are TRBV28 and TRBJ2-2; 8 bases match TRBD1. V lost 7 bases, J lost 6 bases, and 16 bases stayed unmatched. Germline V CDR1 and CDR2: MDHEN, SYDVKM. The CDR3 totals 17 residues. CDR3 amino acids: CASTPLSDRGKAGELFF. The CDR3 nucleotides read TGTGCCAGCACCCCTCTGTCAGACAGGGGAAAGGCCGGGGAGCTGTTTTTT.

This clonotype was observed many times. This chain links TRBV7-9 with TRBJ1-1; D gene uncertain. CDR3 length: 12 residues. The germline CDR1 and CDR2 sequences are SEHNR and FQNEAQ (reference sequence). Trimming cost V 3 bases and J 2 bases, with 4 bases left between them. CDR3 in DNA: TGTGCCAGCAGCTTTACAAACACTGAAGCTTTCTTT. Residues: CASSFTNTEAFF.

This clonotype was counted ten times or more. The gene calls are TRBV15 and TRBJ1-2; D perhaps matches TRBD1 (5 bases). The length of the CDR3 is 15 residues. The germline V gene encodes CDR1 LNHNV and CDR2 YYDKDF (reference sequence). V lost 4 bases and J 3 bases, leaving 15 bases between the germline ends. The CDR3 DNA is TGTGCCACCAGCACGGAAGCTGACAGCTACTATGGCTACACCTTC. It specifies CATSTEADSYYGYTF.

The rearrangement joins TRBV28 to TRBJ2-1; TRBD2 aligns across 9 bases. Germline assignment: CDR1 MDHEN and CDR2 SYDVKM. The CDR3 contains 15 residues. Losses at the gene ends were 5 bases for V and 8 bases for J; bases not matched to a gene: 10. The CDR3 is CASSLLAGTSDEQFF. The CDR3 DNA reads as TGTGCCAGCAGTCTTCTAGCGGGGACGTCCGATGAGCAGTTCTTC.

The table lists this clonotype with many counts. Here the CDR3 reads CASSAGTRINEQFF. The CDR3 nucleotides read TGTGCCAGCAGTGCCGGGACTAGGATTAATGAGCAGTTCTTC. The J gene is TRBJ2-1, the V gene TRBV7-8; 8 bases are a match to TRBD2. Per the germline V gene, CDR1 is SGHVS and CDR2 is FQNEAQ. The CDR3 is made up of 14 amino acids. The V and J ends lost 6 bases and 7 bases, in that order; junction bases with no gene match: 8.

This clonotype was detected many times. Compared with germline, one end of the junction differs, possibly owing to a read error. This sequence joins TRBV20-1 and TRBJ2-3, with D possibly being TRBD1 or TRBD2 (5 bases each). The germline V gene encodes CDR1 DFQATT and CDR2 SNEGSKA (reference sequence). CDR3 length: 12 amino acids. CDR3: CSARGARDTQYF. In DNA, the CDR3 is TGCAGTGCCAGAGGGGCCCGGGATACGCAGTATTTT.